A single sample is the source of the 27 T cell receptor beta chains below, sequenced in a study of blood T cells in healthy people across ages. A sample-barcoded 5' primer and a J-beta primer mix were used in a second PCR of roughly 6 to 11 cycles. TCRdb itself ran the 5' RACE reads through MiXCR, one entry per CDR3 protein. Among more than 650,000 distinct CDR3 sequences listed, over 20% were seen once. Sequencing was done on a sample of blood. The receptor source for this set is a man between 65 and 79 years old in good health.

This clonotype has only a few counts. The rearrangement joins TRBV27 to TRBJ2-7, with D possibly being TRBD2 (5 bases). The CDR3 totals 14 residues. The V gene lost 5 bases and the J gene lost 0 bases, with 11 bases spanning the gap. Per germline, CDR1 MNHEY and CDR2 SMNVEV (reference sequence). In DNA, the CDR3 is TGTGCCAGCAGTCTCGGACTGCGCTCCTACGAGCAGTACTTC. Encoded protein: CASSLGLRSYEQYF.

This clonotype was counted a few times. The chain joins TRBV20-1 to TRBJ2-4; D is unresolved. Germline lookup yields CDR1 DFQATT and CDR2 SNEGSKA (reference sequence). V was pared by 4 bases and J by 9 bases, with 10 bases between. This CDR3 region has 11 residues. DNA of the CDR3: TGCAGTGCTATTGTGCCGGGCATTCAGTACTTC. Protein: CSAIVPGIQYF.

This clonotype was seen ten or more times. DNA of the CDR3: TGCGCCAGCAGCCAAGATTATGGAGGACAGGGTGGAGTTACTGCTAGCACAGATACGCAGTATTTT. Translated: CASSQDYGGQGGVTASTDTQYF. The chain couples TRBV4-1 to TRBJ2-3; TRBD1 matches at 8 bases. V shed 0 bases, J shed 0 bases, and the junction held 20 bases outside the gene matches. The CDR3 sequence is 22 residues long. Per the germline V gene, CDR1 is MGHRA and CDR2 is YSYEKL.

This clonotype was picked up a small number of times. This sequence joins TRBV7-9 and TRBJ1-6; D uncertain. Germline V lookup: CDR1 SEHNR, CDR2 FQNEAQ (reference sequence). The ends were cut back, 5 bases at V and 3 bases at J, with 8 bases in the middle. The CDR3 is 14 amino acids. The CDR3 spells CASSPRDYNSPLHF. CDR3 coding DNA: TGTGCCAGCAGCCCCAGAGACTATAATTCACCCCTCCACTTT. Together with reference TRBV7-9 and TRBJ1-6, the CDR3 gives the full variable domain: DTGVSQNPRHKITKRGQNVTFRCDPISEHNRLYWYRQTLGQGPEFLTYFQNEAQLEKSRLLSDRFSAERPKGSFSTLEIQRTEQGDSAMYLCASSPRDYNSPLHFGNGTRLTVT.

This clonotype was counted between two and nine times. J is TRBJ2-5 and V is TRBV20-1, with 16 bases identical to TRBD2. With 6 bases clipped from V and 2 bases from J, the junction kept 12 bases outside the gene matches. CDR1 is DFQATT, CDR2 SNEGSKA, per germline (reference sequence). The CDR3 has 18 residues. The CDR3 protein is CSAPGLAGGLVVQETQYF. The CDR3 DNA reads as TGCAGTGCCCCGGGACTAGCGGGAGGGCTCGTTGTTCAAGAGACCCAGTACTTC.

The V gene is TRBV11-2, the J gene TRBJ1-3; no clear D. The CDR3 is 15 amino acids. Trimming removed 3 bases from V and 1 base from J, with 10 bases in between. Germline values: CDR1 SGHAT, CDR2 FQNNGV. This CDR3 is CASSFSAGSGNTIYF. CDR3 nucleotides: TGTGCCAGCAGCTTTTCCGCGGGGTCTGGAAACACCATATATTTT.

This chain connects TRBV4-3 to TRBJ1-3; D is undetermined. V lost 0 bases, J lost 0 bases, and 6 bases lay in between. This CDR3 contains 15 residues. Germline-derived CDR1 and CDR2 are LGHNA and YSLEER. Written as DNA, the CDR3 is TGCGCCAGCAGCCAAGAAGTAGCCTCTGGAAACACCATATATTTT. Translation: CASSQEVASGNTIYF.

The J gene is TRBJ2-7, the V gene TRBV20-1; D remains unclear. V lost 6 bases and J lost 2, with 14 bases in between. The CDR3 is made up of 13 amino acids. Germline values: CDR1 DFQATT, CDR2 SNEGSKA (reference sequence). CDR3: CSARYRGTYEQYF. The CDR3 DNA follows: TGCAGTGCCCGATATCGAGGAACCTACGAGCAGTACTTC.

The chain uses TRBV25-1 and TRBJ2-7, with D tentatively TRBD2 (6 bases). Trimming shortened V by 4 bases and J by 7 bases, and 14 bases separated the two germline ends. The germline CDR1 and CDR2 sequences are MGHDK and SYGVNS. The CDR3 contains 13 residues. The CDR3 nucleotides are TGTGCCAGCAGTGTTACGGGAGTCGGGGAGCAGTACGTC. It specifies CASSVTGVGEQYV.

The chain combines TRBV20-1 with TRBJ2-7, with D possibly being TRBD2 (6 bases). The V gene lost 2 bases and the J gene lost 2 bases, with 13 bases spanning the gap. This CDR3 region has 14 residues. CDR1 DFQATT and CDR2 SNEGSKA come from the germline V gene (reference sequence). The CDR3 DNA sequence: TGCAGTGCTAGACAATCGGGACTCCCCTACGAGCAGTACTTC. Its translation: CSARQSGLPYEQYF.

This clonotype was counted ten times or more. The V call is TRBV7-9, the J call TRBJ2-5; weak D call: TRBD1 (6 bases). The CDR3 has 14 residues. Germline V gene lookup returns CDR1 SEHNR and CDR2 FQNEAQ (reference sequence). Trimming took off 0 bases at V and 6 bases at J, with 11 bases between the two ends. CDR3 protein: CASSLAQGRKTQYF. In DNA, the CDR3 is TGTGCCAGCAGCTTAGCACAGGGAAGGAAGACCCAGTACTTC.

This clonotype was recorded only once. As DNA, the CDR3 is TGCAGTGCTAGGAAGGTAGAGGCCGGAAACACCATATATTTT. It encodes CSARKVEAGNTIYF. The chain uses TRBV20-1 and TRBJ1-3; no reliable D call. The CDR3 spans 14 residues. Germline V lookup: CDR1 DFQATT, CDR2 SNEGSKA (reference sequence). The V and J ends lost 3 bases and 4 bases respectively, with 13 bases between them.

In its sample, this clonotype was seen a few times. V usage is TRBV20-1 and J usage is TRBJ1-5, with D unresolved. Deletions cut 0 bases from V and 0 bases from J, with 9 bases between. Germline lookup yields CDR1 DFQATT and CDR2 SNEGSKA (reference sequence). The CDR3 has 15 amino acids. The chain's CDR3 is CSARDARNSNQPQHF. CDR3 bases: TGCAGTGCTAGAGATGCCCGTAATAGCAATCAGCCCCAGCATTTT.

This clonotype occurred many times. V and J are TRBV5-1 and TRBJ2-5, with a possible D match to TRBD1 (5 bases). The CDR3 extends over 13 amino acids. Germline-derived CDR1 and CDR2 are SGHRS and YFSETQ. Trimming cost V 3 bases and J 4 bases, with 10 bases left between them. CDR3 loop: CASSWGSGETQYF. DNA of the CDR3: TGCGCCAGCAGCTGGGGCTCAGGAGAGACCCAGTACTTC.

This clonotype was seen only a few times. V and J are TRBV7-9 and TRBJ2-5; 7 bases agree with TRBD2. The J call may be incorrect, as the DNA end agrees better with TRBJ2-7. Germline-derived CDR1 and CDR2 are SEHNR and FQNEAQ (reference sequence). CDR3 length: 16 amino acids. CDR3 in DNA: TGTGCCAGCAGCGCAAAGAAAACTGGGGGGGACTACGAGCAGTACTTC. It yields the protein CASSAKKTGGDYEQYF.

This clonotype has just one count. A single base separates this from a much larger clone, so it may be a read error. This sequence joins TRBV20-1 and TRBJ1-1, with D perhaps matching TRBD1 (6 bases). The germline V gene has CDR1 DFQATT and CDR2 SNEGSKA (reference sequence). V gave up 5 bases and J gave up 3 bases, with 10 bases separating them. The CDR3 covers 12 residues. The CDR3 here is CSAPKGDTEAFF. The CDR3, as DNA: TGCAGTGCTCCTAAGGGGGACACTGAAGCTTTCTTT.

This clonotype was observed a handful of times. The chain recombines TRBV3-1 with TRBJ2-5; 7 nucleotides agree with TRBD2. Trimming took 1 base from V and 4 from J; bases not matched to a gene: 15. The CDR3 runs to 18 residues. Per germline, CDR1 LGHDT and CDR2 YNNKEL (reference sequence). CDR3 DNA: TGTGCCAGCAGCCAAGCAAAAAAGGAACTAGCGAGGTTAGAGACCCAGTACTTC. Amino acids: CASSQAKKELARLETQYF.

CDR3 residues: CASSDTGGSTDTQYF. In DNA form, the CDR3 reads TGTGCCAGCAGCGACACAGGGGGCAGCACAGATACGCAGTATTTT. V gene TRBV12-3 or TRBV12-4 combines with J gene TRBJ2-3, with 9 bases fitting TRBD1. J lost 0 bases, V lost 6 bases, and 4 bases had no gene match. The CDR3 is 15 amino acids.

In its sample, this clonotype was seen a few times. V gene TRBV5-1 combines with J gene TRBJ1-6, with a possible D match to TRBD1 (6 bases). The length of the CDR3 is 15 residues. V was clipped by 5 bases and J by 6 bases, with 15 bases between them. The germline V gene has CDR1 SGHRS and CDR2 YFSETQ. The CDR3 DNA follows: TGCGCCAGCAGGTCACGGGACATTGCTAATTCACCCCTCCACTTT. Translated: CASRSRDIANSPLHF.

This clonotype was observed a few times. The chain combines TRBV18 with TRBJ2-7; a weak D match, TRBD2 (6 bases). Germline lookup yields CDR1 KGHSH and CDR2 LQKENI. The length of the CDR3 is 13 residues. V was trimmed by 3 bases and J by 5 bases, leaving 11 bases between them. CDR3 coding DNA: TGTGCCAGCTCACCGCTTGCGGGGAACGAGCAGTACGTC. Its protein is CASSPLAGNEQYV.

Only a few counts were recorded for this clonotype. V and J are TRBV7-2 and TRBJ2-1, with D possibly matching TRBD1 (6 bases). Germline CDR1 reads SGHTA; CDR2 reads FQGNSA. The CDR3 loop spans 17 amino acids. The germline V and J ends were trimmed by 5 bases and 4 bases, with 21 bases remaining between them. The CDR3 DNA follows: TGTGCCAGCAGCGGACAGAGAGGAGGTCACGGGTACAATGAGCAGTTCTTC. As protein: CASSGQRGGHGYNEQFF. The full variable domain, with the rest looked up from reference TRBV7-2 and TRBJ2-1, is GAGVSQSPSNKVTEKGKDVELRCDPISGHTALYWYRQSLGQGLEFLIYFQGNSAPDKSGLPSDRFSAERTGGSVSTLTIQRTQQEDSAVYLCASSGQRGGHGYNEQFFGPGTRLTVL.

The V gene is TRBV24-1, the J gene TRBJ2-5; possibly TRBD2 for D (5 bases). Trimming left V 4 bases short and J 4 bases short, with 21 bases between. The CDR3 runs 17 residues. Germline V CDR1 and CDR2: KGHDR, SFDVKD. CDR3 region: CATSEGRRSSGGETQYF. The CDR3 nucleotides read TGTGCCACCAGTGAAGGACGGAGGAGTTCGGGTGGAGAGACCCAGTACTTC.

The chain is built from TRBV5-1 and TRBJ2-1; tentatively, D is TRBD1 (6 bases). The DNA end favors TRBJ2-7, so the J call may be wrong. The CDR3 contains 14 residues. From germline, CDR1 is SGHRS and CDR2 YFSETQ. CDR3 residues: CASSLSTGPYEQYV. The CDR3 nucleotides are TGCGCCAGCAGCTTGAGTACAGGGCCCTACGAGCAGTACGTC.

This clonotype was detected a few times. This rearrangement joins TRBV20-1 to TRBJ1-3, with unresolved D. The V gene lost 0 bases and the J gene lost 0 bases, with 6 bases spanning the gap. Germline-derived CDR1 and CDR2 are DFQATT and SNEGSKA (reference sequence). The CDR3 is 14 amino acids. The CDR3: CSARDVSSGNTIYF. The DNA of the CDR3 is TGCAGTGCTAGAGATGTGAGCTCTGGAAACACCATATATTTT.

The chain combines TRBV5-1 with TRBJ2-1; 8 positions match TRBD2. V shed 2 bases, J shed 6 bases, and the junction held 4 bases outside the gene matches. Germline lookup yields CDR1 SGHRS and CDR2 YFSETQ. The CDR3 loop spans 14 amino acids. The CDR3 nucleotides are TGCGCCAGCAGCTTAGCGGGGGTTAGCAATGAGCAGTTCTTC. Its protein is CASSLAGVSNEQFF.

The chain has TRBV11-2 and TRBJ2-5, with TRBD2 matching 8 bases. The CDR3 runs 15 residues. Germline V gene data show CDR1 as SGHAT and CDR2 as FQNNGV. V gave up 4 bases and J gave up 3 bases; unmatched junction bases: 7. The CDR3 here is CASSSIGTRKETQYF. The DNA of the CDR3 is TGTGCCAGCAGCTCCATCGGGACTAGGAAAGAGACCCAGTACTTC.

This chain uses TRBV5-1 with TRBJ2-1; perhaps TRBD2 as D (5 bases). Trimming stripped 4 bases from V and 6 bases from J, with 14 bases between. The germline V gene encodes CDR1 SGHRS and CDR2 YFSETQ. The length of the CDR3 is 14 residues. The CDR3 DNA is TGCGCCAGCAGCCTAGATGTCAGCGGCAATGAGCAGTTCTTC. Amino acids: CASSLDVSGNEQFF.